Listed below are T cell receptor beta chains from one sample, sequenced in a study of T cells in Graves' hyperthyroidism and ophthalmopathy. TCRdb itself ran the multiplex PCR reads through MiXCR, one entry per CDR3 protein. Of fewer than 750,000 distinct CDR3 sequences listed, more than 12% are singletons. Sample: blood. All receptors derive from a woman aged 50 to 60 with Graves' ophthalmopathy. Each CDR3 is given with its conserved first and last residue.

cdr3_length v_call cdr3_aa
15 TRBV12-3/TRBV12-4 CASRAEDFSGNTIYF
14 TRBV29-1 CSVRGGGRRNEQFF
11 TRBV29-1 CSVGRGTEAFF
14 TRBV7-6 CASSSDSRGETQYF
17 TRBV28 CASRHTSEPSSYNEQFF
14 TRBV4-3 CASSQDRVNQPQHF
16 TRBV27 CASRTFLAGGFNEQFF
16 TRBV3-1 CASSQGGQGGYNEQFF
16 TRBV4-2 CASSQERRDPYYEQYF
16 TRBV27 CASSWSSGTESYEQYF
13 TRBV27 CASSLSTDSPLHF
15 TRBV7-2 CASSLGRGGPYEQYF
16 TRBV6-1 CASKGLVGAINSPLHF
12 TRBV29-1 CSVADGREEQYF
15 TRBV4-1 CASSHRRGYTGELFF
15 TRBV27 CASSLSTKGNTEAFF
16 TRBV27 CASRLTGTITYNEQFF